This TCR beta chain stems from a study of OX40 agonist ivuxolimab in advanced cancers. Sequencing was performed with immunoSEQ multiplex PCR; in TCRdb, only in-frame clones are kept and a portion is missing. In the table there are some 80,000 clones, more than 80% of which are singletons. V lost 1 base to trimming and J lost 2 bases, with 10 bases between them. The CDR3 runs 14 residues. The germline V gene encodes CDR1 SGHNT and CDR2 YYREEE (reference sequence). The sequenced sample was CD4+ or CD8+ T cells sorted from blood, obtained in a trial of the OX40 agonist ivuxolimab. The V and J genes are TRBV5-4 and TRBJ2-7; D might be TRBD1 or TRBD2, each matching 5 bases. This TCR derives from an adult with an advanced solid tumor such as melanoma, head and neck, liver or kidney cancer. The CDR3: CASSLWDGPYEQYF. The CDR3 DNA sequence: TGTGCCAGCAGCTTGTGGGACGGACCCTACGAGCAGTACTTC.